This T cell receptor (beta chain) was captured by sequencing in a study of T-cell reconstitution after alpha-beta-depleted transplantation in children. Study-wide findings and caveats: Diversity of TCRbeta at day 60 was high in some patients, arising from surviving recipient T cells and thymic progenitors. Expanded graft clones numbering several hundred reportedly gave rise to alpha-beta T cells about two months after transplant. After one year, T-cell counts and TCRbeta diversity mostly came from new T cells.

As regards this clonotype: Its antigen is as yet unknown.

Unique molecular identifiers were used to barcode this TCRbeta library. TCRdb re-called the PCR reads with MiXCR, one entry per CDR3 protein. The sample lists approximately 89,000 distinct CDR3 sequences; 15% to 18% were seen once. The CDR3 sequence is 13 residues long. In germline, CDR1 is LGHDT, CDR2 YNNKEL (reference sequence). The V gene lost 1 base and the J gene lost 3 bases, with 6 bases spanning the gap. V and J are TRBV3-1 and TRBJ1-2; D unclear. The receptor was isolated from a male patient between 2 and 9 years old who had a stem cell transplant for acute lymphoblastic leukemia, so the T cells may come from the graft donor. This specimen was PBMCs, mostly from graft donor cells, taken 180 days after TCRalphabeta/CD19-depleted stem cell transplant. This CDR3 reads CASSQGTDYGYTF. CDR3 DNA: TGTGCCAGCAGCCAAGGGACGGACTATGGCTACACCTTC.